This T cell receptor (beta chain) stems from a study of CXCR3-negative and CXCR3-positive naive CD8 T cells (dated by TCRdb to the late 2010s). Notes on the research overall: In total, about 135 million TRB reads were obtained, or roughly 1.5 +/- 0.3 million reads per library. The diversity and physicochemical repertoire analyses included fewer than twelve donors pooled from two independent experiments. The TRBV-TRBJ cluster analysis covered naive subsets from 5 donors and memory cells from 3 donors. Study-wide findings and limitations: Freshly isolated PBMCs were used for most assays because CXCR3 expression partially decreased after cryopreservation. Naive CXCR3-negative and CXCR3-positive cells from the same donor showed similar TRBV-TRBJ usage, whereas memory cells showed distinct patterns. Both naive subsets had comparably high repertoire diversity, while memory CD8+ T cells had much lower repertoire diversity. Surface CD5, linked to self-reactivity in mice, was comparable between naive subsets; TCR interaction strength was therefore also inferred from TRB CDR3 physicochemical properties. Compared with CXCR3-negative naive cells, CXCR3-positive naive cells had TRB CDR3s with higher hydrophobicity (lower Kidera factor 4), lower energy, and higher strength and volume indices.

The CDR3 measures 16 amino acids from cysteine to phenylalanine. The protein alone is recorded here. The germline V gene supplies CDR1 MGHRA and CDR2 YSYEKL. The run used a NextSeq 550. The Human TCR Profiling Kit (MiLaboratory) was used to make UMI-labeled 5' RACE TRB cDNA libraries. The full amount of extracted RNA was used for cDNA synthesis, and the full amount of resulting cDNA was used for PCR amplification. Libraries were prepared in parallel with an identical number of PCR cycles. On the authors' methods: MIGEC and MiXCR extracted about 53,000 +/- 10,000 unique UMI-labeled TRB cDNA molecules per library, requiring at least two reads per UMI. Each library averaged about 40,000 +/- 10,000 functional in-frame TRB CDR3 nucleotide clonotypes without stop codons. After each sample was downsampled to 5000 UMI-labeled TRB molecules, VDJtools was used to calculate diversity metrics such as normalized Shannon-Wiener and Chao1. Clonotype-size-weighted physicochemical properties of the central five CDR3 residues (interaction energy, strength, volume and Kidera factor 4) were computed in VDJtools. TCRdb reprocessed the reads and assigns one entry to each CDR3 protein sequence, leaving out DNA. TCRdb, not the authors, supplied the V and J calls. The record for this sample contains about 70,000 distinct CDR3 sequences. Of the sample, approximately 0.72% falls within the top ten clones.

For every CD8+ T cell subset, some 310,000 cells were flow-sorted straight into RLT lysis buffer, and each subset was sorted in triplicate. To exclude memory contaminants, naive CD8+ T cells were stringently defined as CD45RO-CCR7+CD27+CD95-. Peripheral blood mononuclear cells were isolated from buffy coats using standard density gradient centrifugation. Naive CXCR3-negative and CXCR3-positive CD8+ T cells were flow-sorted using a FACSAria III. Total RNA was extracted from sorted cells using an RNeasy Mini Kit. A remark on this clonotype: What antigen it recognizes has not been identified.

The material sequenced was naive CXCR3+ CD8+ T cells from blood. What the cell subset or site label conveys for this sample: CD45RO-CCR7+CD27+CD95- naive CD8+ T cells expressing CXCR3 (TNR3+). The receptor was isolated from a human donor in good health. Some clones in this sample may be carry-over from other donors' samples. This sequence uses TRBV4-1 and TRBJ2-5; the D call of TRBD2 rests on TCRdb alone, since no DNA is present to check it. The CDR3 sequence is CASSPPGLAEQETQYF.